This T cell receptor beta chain was identified in a study of cytomegalovirus exposure and HLA in healthy donors (dated 2017 in TCRdb). In the study overall: According to an earlier analysis of several hundred of the donors, about 179 million T cells yielded 90 million to 140 million unique TCR beta sequences and more than 250 Gb of sequence data. An early release covering more than 500 HLA-typed donors comprised approximately 290 gigabases of sequencing data and 85 million or so unique TCR sequences. Of the roughly 400 genotyped donors, 65% to 90% were placed in the genetic ancestry cluster associated with self-reported Caucasian donors. The study aimed to test whether cataloging public T cell receptors could reveal signatures of past pathogen exposure. The study profiled the T cell repertoires of about 720 subjects by immunosequencing and related them to cytomegalovirus serostatus. Besides the first cohort of roughly 660 subjects, a separate validation cohort made up of 120 different subjects was used. To predict cytomegalovirus infection status, the study brought together high-throughput TCR immunosequencing, statistical association of individual TCRs with disease status, and machine learning. To study patterns of TCR occurrence, a later analysis re-analyzed previously published TCR beta repertoires from under 750 donors and added high-resolution HLA genotyping. Rather than using new phenotypic data, the later analysis identified candidate immune exposures from TCR beta sequences and from how often those sequences occurred across donors. An earlier analysis of about 620 of the donors applied high-throughput TCR beta sequencing to assess whether each TCR beta V gene segment acted as functional or pseudogenic. Donor age, sex, ethnicity and CMV serostatus were compiled alongside the repertoire data. A later genetic analysis took genome-wide SNP genotypes for about 60% of the roughly 670 donors and used that subset as a discovery cohort. All discovery cohort repertoires had been generated using a single sequencing platform. Class I and class II HLA loci were covered by the typing at four-digit resolution. The number of typed donors differed by locus: roughly 620-640 for A, B, C, DRB1 and DQB1; 500 to 550 for DQA1; 606 for DPA1; and 450 to 480 for DPB1. A handful of DR-DQ haplotypes were handled as single units for association and clustering because linkage in the cohort was strong. Among some 410 genotyped donors of the cohort, an average of 235,054 unique TCR beta nucleotide sequences were sequenced per donor, about a sixth of them non-productive. On the study overall, not on this receptor specifically: Around 16 rarely observed V segments, including chromosome 9 orphons, were excluded from the earlier analysis of a few hundred of the donors because counts were too low. Across donors, most TCR sequences were observed very rarely, whereas some public TCRs were present in many individuals. A later genetic analysis associated a missense DCLRE1C variant with V-gene and J-gene trimming of TCR beta chains, and an independent cohort replicated the association. In vitro tests confirmed that three of the cytomegalovirus-associated TCR beta chains recognize cytomegalovirus antigens. According to a later analysis, most CMV-associated TCR beta chains appeared to be HLA-restricted, and the HLA associations seemed to be driven largely by CMV exposure. Sequencing depth was assumed to be roughly uniform across donors in the presence/absence analyses, though that assumption may not hold. Strong co-occurrence of HLA alleles, especially DR and DQ, made assigning TCR associations to individual alleles difficult. The study gave a list of more than 150 TCR beta chains associated with cytomegalovirus. HLA typing was unavailable for some donors at each locus, so association tests used only the typed subset. This cohort had only TCR beta chains sequenced, and the lack of alpha or paired-chain data limited which features could be detected. A group of highly shared sequence variants was considered likely to be a technical artifact of the sequencing pipeline. In a later analysis, the rate of TCR association differed among HLA loci, with DRB1 alleles having the most associated TCRs and HLA-C alleles having the fewest. Linkage disequilibrium might explain the correlated functional status among segregating V segments, but an unknown experimental factor could not be ruled out. According to a later analysis, parvovirus B19, influenza, CMV and Epstein-Barr virus appeared linked to several top co-occurrence clusters. A further reported finding was that TCR beta sequences accurately predicted the HLA-A and HLA-B alleles for most subjects in the first cohort. The authors suggested that the approach could potentially be extended to other disease states and immunological phenotypes. A later analysis found that HLA-associated TCR beta chains were more clonally expanded and had lower generation probabilities than equally common non-associated chains. Compared with the approximately 700-donor mean, donors in an Asian-associated ancestry cluster had fewer N-insertions in productive TCRs, according to a later genetic analysis. At a false discovery rate of 0.05, a later analysis linked 16,000 or so TCR beta sequences to specific HLA alleles. Cytomegalovirus status was reported to be diagnosed by the classifier with high specificity and sensitivity in both the original and validation cohorts. For the cohort, immune exposure information was limited to CMV serostatus. In an earlier analysis of 450 to 750 of the donors, most TCR beta V segments appeared in productive rearrangements about 87% or about 30% of the time, broadly matching IMGT annotations.

Receptor libraries were prepared by the immunoSEQ multiplex PCR assay. For the multiplex PCR, a mixture combining 60 forward primers for TCR Vbeta segments and 13 reverse primers for TCR Jbeta segments was used. The CDR3 region of rearranged TCR beta genes was amplified from genomic DNA by a multiplex PCR assay. Amplified TCR beta libraries were sequenced as 87-base-pair reads on the Illumina HiSeq System. For the original study's pipeline: In a later analysis, tens of millions of unique TCR beta chains were counted across the 666 repertoires, and roughly 11 million of these chains were shared by at least two donors. Raw reads were error-corrected and collapsed into unique sequences by a nearest-neighbor algorithm in which closely related sequences were merged to remove PCR and sequencing errors. Alignment of CDR3 sequences to IMGT reference sequences was used to assign V, D and J gene segments. For a sequence to be retained, at least a six-nucleotide match to both a V gene segment and a J gene segment was required. Rearrangements were classified as productive when the CDR3 lacked stop codons and remained in frame with V and J, and all other rearrangements were classified as non-productive. Following IMGT convention, CDR3 was defined as the stretch from the second conserved V-encoded cysteine to the conserved J-encoded phenylalanine. In an earlier analysis of around 570 of the donors, sequences lacking an unambiguous match to a single V gene segment were excluded. An earlier analysis of roughly 590 of the donors called V segments functional above 56.7% productive rearrangements and segregating when the between-donor standard deviation exceeded 5%. A statistical classification framework was developed to diagnose cytomegalovirus status using the catalog of TCR beta chain sequences. A later analysis assigned V and J genes by comparing TCR nucleotide sequences with IMGT/GENE-DB human TR gene sequences. Using the TCRdist pipeline, a later analysis assigned CDR3 sequences along with most-parsimonious VDJ recombination scenarios. In a later analysis, each TCR beta chain was defined by its CDR3 amino acid sequence together with its V-gene family, and reads without a unique V-gene family were excluded. As a way to deal with suspected cross-contamination and a sequencing artifact, a later analysis dropped 450 to 600 nucleotide sequences that were highly shared and had low generation probability. In a later analysis, a clonal expansion index for each public chain was calculated from normalized within-repertoire ranks of inferred template counts. Generation probabilities in a later analysis came from a VDJ recombination model fitted to out-of-frame rearrangements, and those results were checked against IGoR. A later analysis scored TCR-TCR, TCR-HLA and TCR-CMV co-occurrence with hypergeometric tests, applying a repertoire-size bias correction to TCR pairs. A later analysis estimated false discovery rates by permuting HLA or CMV assignments 20 times. In a later analysis, co-occurring TCRs were grouped using DBSCAN, with TCRdist sequence similarity added in when clustering inside HLA-allele-positive subsets. Co-occurrence clustering excluded repertoires with fewer than 30,000 or more than 120,000 public chains, plus five with anomalous nucleotide sharing. In its TCRdb copy, this immuneACCESS table keeps in-frame sequences only and misses some clones. Where compared with another copy, unresolved V genes explain less than half of these, and the others have no known cause. That table gives V, J and clone size, and the DNA gave D and trimming. The sample includes approximately 170,000 clones, with around 80% observed a single time. The top ten clonotypes cover 4.5% of the sample.

Concerning this clone itself: Its antigen is still unknown. No qualities accompany the bases; no much larger clone lies one base away.

The cohort consisted of some 670 healthy bone marrow donors. All cohort members were sampled while nominally healthy, although unrecorded immune exposures were likely present. The donor tested CMV seropositive and was one of the 289 seropositive cohort members. A peripheral blood sample was provided by each donor, and peripheral blood mononuclear cells were used for TCR beta sequencing. The Qiagen DNeasy Blood Extraction Kit was used to extract genomic DNA from the blood cell samples. Sequenced sample: PBMCs. This TCR was sampled from a woman aged 50 to 65 in good health and CMV-seropositive.

The CDR3 loop reads CVLSSTDTQYF. The nucleotides are TGCGTGTTGTCTAGCACAGATACGCAGTATTTT. This chain is built from TRBV20-1 and TRBJ2-3; no D gene call is confident. The germline V gene (reference sequence) yields DFQATT for CDR1 and SNEGSKA for CDR2. Inclusive of the bounding cysteine and phenylalanine, the CDR3 is 11 residues long. Only the CDR3 DNA is retained, 33 bases long and in frame from the first base.